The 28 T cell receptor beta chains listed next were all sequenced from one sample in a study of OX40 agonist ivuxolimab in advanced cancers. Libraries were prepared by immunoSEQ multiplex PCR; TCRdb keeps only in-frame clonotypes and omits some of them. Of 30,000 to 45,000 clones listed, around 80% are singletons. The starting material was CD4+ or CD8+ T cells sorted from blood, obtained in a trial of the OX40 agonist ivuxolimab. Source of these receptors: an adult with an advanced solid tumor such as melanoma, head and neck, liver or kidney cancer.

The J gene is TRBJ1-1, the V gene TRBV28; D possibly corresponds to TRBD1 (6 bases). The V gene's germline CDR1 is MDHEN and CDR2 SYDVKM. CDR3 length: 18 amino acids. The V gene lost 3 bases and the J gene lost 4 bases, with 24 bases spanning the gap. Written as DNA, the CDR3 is TGTGCCAGCAGTTTCCAACGACAGGCTGCATGGGTGGGCACTGAAGCTTTCTTT. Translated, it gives CASSFQRQAAWVGTEAFF.

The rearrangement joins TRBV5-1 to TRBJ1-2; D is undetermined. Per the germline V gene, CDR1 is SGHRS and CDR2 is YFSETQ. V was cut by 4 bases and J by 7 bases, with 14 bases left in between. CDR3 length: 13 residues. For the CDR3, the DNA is TGCGCCAGCAGCCCGGAGGGAATGGGTGGCTACACCTTC. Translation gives CASSPEGMGGYTF.

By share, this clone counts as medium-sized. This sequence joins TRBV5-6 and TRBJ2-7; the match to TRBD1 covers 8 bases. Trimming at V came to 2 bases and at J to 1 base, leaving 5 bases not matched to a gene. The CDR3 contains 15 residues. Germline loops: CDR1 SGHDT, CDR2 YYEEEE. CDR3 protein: CASSFVRTGSYEQYF. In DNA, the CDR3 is TGTGCCAGCAGCTTTGTCAGGACAGGGTCCTACGAGCAGTACTTC. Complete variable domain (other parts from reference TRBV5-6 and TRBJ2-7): DAGVTQSPTHLIKTRGQQVTLRCSPKSGHDTVSWYQQALGQGPQFIFQYYEEEERQRGNFPDRFSGHQFPNYSSELNVNALLLGDSALYLCASSFVRTGSYEQYFGPGTRLTVT.

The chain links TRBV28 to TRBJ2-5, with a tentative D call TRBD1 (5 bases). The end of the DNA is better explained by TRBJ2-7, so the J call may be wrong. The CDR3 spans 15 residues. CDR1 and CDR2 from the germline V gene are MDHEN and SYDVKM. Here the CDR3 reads CASSPRFRVHYEQYF. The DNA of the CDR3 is TGTGCCAGCAGTCCTAGGTTCAGGGTCCACTACGAGCAGTACTTC.

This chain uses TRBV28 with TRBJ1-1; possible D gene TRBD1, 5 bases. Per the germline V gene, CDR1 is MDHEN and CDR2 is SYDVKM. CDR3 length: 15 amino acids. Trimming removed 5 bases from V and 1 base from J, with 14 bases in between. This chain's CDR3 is CASSPWDASNTEAFF. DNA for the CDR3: TGTGCCAGCAGTCCCTGGGACGCCTCGAACACTGAAGCTTTCTTT.

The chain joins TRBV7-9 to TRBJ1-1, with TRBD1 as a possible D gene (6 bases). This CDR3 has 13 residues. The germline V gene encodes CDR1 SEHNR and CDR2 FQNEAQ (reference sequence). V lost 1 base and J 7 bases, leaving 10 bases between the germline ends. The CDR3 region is CASSLGTVYEAFF. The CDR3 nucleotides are TGTGCCAGCAGCTTAGGGACAGTCTATGAAGCTTTCTTT.

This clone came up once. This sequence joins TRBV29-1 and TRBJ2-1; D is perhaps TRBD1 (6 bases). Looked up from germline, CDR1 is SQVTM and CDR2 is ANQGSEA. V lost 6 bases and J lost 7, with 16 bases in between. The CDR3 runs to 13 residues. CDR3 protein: CSVDIPGENEQFF. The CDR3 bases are TGCAGCGTAGATATACCAGGGGAGAATGAGCAGTTCTTC.

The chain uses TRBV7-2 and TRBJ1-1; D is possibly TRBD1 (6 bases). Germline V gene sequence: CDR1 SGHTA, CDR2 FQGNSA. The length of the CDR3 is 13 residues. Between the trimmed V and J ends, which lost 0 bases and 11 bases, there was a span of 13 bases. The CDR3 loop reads CASSLAVGGEAFF. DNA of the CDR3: TGTGCCAGCAGCTTAGCGGTCGGGGGCGAGGCTTTCTTT.

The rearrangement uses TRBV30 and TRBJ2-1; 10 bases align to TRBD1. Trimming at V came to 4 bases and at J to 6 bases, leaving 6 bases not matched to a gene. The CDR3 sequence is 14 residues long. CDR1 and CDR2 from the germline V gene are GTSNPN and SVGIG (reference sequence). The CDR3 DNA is TGTGCCTGGACCCCGGACAGGGGGGGCAATGAGCAGTTCTTC. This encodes CAWTPDRGGNEQFF.

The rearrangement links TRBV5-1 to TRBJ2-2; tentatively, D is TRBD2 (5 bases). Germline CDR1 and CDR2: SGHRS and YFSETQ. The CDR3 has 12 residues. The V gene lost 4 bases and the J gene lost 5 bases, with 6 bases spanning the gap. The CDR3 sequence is CASSRETGELFF. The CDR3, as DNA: TGCGCCAGCAGCCGGGAAACCGGGGAGCTGTTTTTT.

The CDR3 reads CASSYPENTEAFF. As DNA, the CDR3 is TGTGCCAGCAGTTACCCGGAGAACACTGAAGCTTTCTTT. This chain connects TRBV6-6 to TRBJ1-1; D gene ambiguous. The CDR3 length is 13 residues. Germline V gene sequence: CDR1 MNHNY, CDR2 SVGAGI (reference sequence). V dropped 2 bases and J dropped 1 base, with 5 bases sitting between them.

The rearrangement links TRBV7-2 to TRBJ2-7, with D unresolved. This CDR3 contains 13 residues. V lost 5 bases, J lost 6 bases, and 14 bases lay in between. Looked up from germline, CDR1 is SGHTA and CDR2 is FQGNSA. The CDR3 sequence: CASSPLLPLEQYF. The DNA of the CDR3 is TGTGCCAGCAGCCCCCTGCTCCCCCTCGAGCAGTACTTC. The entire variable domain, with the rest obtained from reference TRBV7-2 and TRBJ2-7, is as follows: GAGVSQSPSNKVTEKGKDVELRCDPISGHTALYWYRQSLGQGLEFLIYFQGNSAPDKSGLPSDRFSAERTGGSVSTLTIQRTQQEDSAVYLCASSPLLPLEQYFGPGTRLTVT.

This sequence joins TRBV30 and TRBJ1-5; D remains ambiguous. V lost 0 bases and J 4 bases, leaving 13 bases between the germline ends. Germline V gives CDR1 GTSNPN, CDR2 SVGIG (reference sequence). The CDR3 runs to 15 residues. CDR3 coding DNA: TGTGCCTGGAGTGTTTCAGGAATCCTGAATCAGCCCCAGCATTTT. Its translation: CAWSVSGILNQPQHF.

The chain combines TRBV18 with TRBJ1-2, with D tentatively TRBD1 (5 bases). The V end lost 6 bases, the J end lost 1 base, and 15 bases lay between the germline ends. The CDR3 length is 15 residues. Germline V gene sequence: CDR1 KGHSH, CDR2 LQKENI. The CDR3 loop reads CASSLSGGLNYGYTF. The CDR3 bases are TGTGCCAGCTCCCTGAGCGGGGGTCTTAACTATGGCTACACCTTC.

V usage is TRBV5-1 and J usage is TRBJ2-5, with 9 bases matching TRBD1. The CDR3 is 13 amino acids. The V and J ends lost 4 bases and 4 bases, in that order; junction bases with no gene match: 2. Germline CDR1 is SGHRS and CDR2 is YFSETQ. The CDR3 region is CASSPDRGETQYF. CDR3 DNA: TGCGCCAGCAGCCCGGACAGGGGAGAGACCCAGTACTTC. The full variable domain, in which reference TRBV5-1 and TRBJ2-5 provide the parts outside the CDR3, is KAGVTQTPRYLIKTRGQQVTLSCSPISGHRSVSWYQQTPGQGLQFLFEYFSETQRNKGNFPGRFSGRQFSNSRSEMNVSTLELGDSALYLCASSPDRGETQYFGPGTRLLVL.

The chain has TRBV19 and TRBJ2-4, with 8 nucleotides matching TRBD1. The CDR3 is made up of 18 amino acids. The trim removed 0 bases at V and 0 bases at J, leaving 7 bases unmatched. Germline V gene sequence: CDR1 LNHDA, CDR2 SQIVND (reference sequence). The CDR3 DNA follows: TGTGCCAGTAGTATAGATCGGACAGGGATAGGAGCCAAAAACATTCAGTACTTC. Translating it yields CASSIDRTGIGAKNIQYF. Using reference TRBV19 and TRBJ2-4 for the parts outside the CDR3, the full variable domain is DGGITQSPKYLFRKEGQNVTLSCEQNLNHDAMYWYRQDPGQGLRLIYYSQIVNDFQKGDIAEGYSVSREKKESFPLTVTSAQKNPTAFYLCASSIDRTGIGAKNIQYFGAGTRLSVL.

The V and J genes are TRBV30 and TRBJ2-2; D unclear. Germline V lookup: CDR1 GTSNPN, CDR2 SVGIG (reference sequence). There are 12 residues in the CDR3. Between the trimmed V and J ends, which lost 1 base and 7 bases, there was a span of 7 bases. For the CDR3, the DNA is TGTGCCTGGAGTGCTTACAACGGGGAGCTGTTTTTT. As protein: CAWSAYNGELFF.

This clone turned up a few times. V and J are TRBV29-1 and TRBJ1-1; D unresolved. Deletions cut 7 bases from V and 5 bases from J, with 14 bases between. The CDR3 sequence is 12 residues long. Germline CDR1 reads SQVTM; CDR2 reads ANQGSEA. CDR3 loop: CSGTHTATEAFF. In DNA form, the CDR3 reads TGCAGCGGTACTCATACAGCTACTGAAGCTTTCTTT.

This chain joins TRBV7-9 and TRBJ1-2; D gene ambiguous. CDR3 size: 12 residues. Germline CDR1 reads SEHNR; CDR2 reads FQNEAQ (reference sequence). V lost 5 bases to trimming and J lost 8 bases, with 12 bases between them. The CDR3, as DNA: TGTGCCAGCAGCCAAGAGGAAGGGGGCTACACCTTC. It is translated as CASSQEEGGYTF.

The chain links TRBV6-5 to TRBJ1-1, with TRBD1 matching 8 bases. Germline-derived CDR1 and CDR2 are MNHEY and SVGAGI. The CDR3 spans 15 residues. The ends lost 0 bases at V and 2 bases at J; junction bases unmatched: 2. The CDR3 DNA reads TGTGCCAGCAGTTACTCGGACAGGGCAAACACTGAAGCTTTCTTT. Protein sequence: CASSYSDRANTEAFF.

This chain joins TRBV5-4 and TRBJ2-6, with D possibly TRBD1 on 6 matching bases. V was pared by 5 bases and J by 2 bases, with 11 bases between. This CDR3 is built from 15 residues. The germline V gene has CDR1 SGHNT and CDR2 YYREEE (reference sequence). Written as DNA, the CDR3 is TGTGCCAGCAGGATAACAGGGACTGGGGCCAACGTCCTGACTTTC. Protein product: CASRITGTGANVLTF. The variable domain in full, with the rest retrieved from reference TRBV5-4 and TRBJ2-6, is ETGVTQSPTHLIKTRGQQVTLRCSSQSGHNTVSWYQQALGQGPQFIFQYYREEENGRGNFPPRFSGLQFPNYSSELNVNALELDDSALYLCASRITGTGANVLTFGAGSRLTVL.

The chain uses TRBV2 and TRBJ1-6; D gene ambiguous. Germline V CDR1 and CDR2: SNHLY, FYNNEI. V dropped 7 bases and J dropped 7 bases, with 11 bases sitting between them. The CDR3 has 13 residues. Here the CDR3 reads CASIPLGNSPLHF. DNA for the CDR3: TGTGCCAGCATTCCCTTGGGAAATTCACCCCTCCACTTT.

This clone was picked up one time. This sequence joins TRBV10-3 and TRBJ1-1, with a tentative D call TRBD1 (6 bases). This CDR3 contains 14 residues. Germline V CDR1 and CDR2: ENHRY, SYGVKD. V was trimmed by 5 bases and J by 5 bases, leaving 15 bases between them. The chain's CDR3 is CAISLNEGGTEAFF. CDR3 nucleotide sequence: TGTGCCATCAGTCTTAACGAAGGGGGAACTGAAGCTTTCTTT.

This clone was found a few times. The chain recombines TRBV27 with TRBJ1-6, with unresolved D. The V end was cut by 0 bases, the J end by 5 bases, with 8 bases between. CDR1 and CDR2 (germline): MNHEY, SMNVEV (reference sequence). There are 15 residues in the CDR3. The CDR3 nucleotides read TGTGCCAGCAGTTTATCTAACGGAAATAATTCACCCCTCCACTTT. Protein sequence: CASSLSNGNNSPLHF.

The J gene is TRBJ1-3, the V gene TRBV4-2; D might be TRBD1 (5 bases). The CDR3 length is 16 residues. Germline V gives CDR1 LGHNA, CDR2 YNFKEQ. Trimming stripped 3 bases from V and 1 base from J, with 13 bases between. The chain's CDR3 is CASSQEMKGSGNTIYF. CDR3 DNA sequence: TGTGCCAGCAGCCAGGAGATGAAGGGGTCTGGAAACACCATATATTTT.

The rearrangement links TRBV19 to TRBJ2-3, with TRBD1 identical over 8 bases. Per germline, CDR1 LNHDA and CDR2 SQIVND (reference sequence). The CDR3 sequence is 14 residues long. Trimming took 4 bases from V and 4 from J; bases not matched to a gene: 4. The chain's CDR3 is CASSNRGKPDTQYF. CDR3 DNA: TGTGCCAGTAGTAACAGGGGGAAGCCAGATACGCAGTATTTT.

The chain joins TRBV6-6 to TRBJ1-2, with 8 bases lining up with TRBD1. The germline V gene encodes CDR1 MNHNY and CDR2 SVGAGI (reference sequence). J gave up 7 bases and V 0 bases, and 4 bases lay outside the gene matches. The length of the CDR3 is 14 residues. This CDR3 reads CASSYSGQALGYTF. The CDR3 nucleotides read TGTGCCAGCAGTTACTCGGGACAGGCTCTTGGCTACACCTTC.

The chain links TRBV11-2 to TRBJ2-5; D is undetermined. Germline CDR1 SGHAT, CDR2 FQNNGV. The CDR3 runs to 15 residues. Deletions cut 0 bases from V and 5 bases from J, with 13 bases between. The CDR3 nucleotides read TGTGCCAGCAGCTTAGATTGGGCCTCGTTGGAGACCCAGTACTTC. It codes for CASSLDWASLETQYF.